These T cell receptor beta chains were read from a single sample in a study of molecular identifiers for immune sequencing clone quantification. TCRdb re-called the PCR reads with MiXCR, one entry per CDR3 protein. The table shows more than 300,000 distinct CDR3 sequences, with 20% to 25% occurring only once. The specimen sequenced was naive CD8+ T cells from blood, with Jurkat cell RNA spiked in. These receptors originate from a human donor in good health. Some libraries in this study had Jurkat cell RNA spiked in. Both conserved end residues are part of each CDR3. A D gene is named only where the DNA matches it firmly. Expanded clones get a size class; other rows say once, few or many, or leave the size out.

J gene,V gene,clone size,D gene,CDR3 DNA,CDR3 protein
TRBJ2-1,TRBV4-1,.,TRBD1,TGCGCCAGCAGCCAAGTGGGGGTACAGGGGGCCGTCTACAATGGGCAGTTCTTC,CASSQVGVQGAVYNGQFF
TRBJ1-5,TRBV4-2,many,.,TGTGCCAGCAGCCTAGACCGGACAGATCAGCCCCAGCATTTT,CASSLDRTDQPQHF
TRBJ2-7,TRBV6-1,many,TRBD1,TGTGCCAGCAGTGCCAGACAGGGTTCCTACGAGCAGTACTTC,CASSARQGSYEQYF
TRBJ2-1,TRBV20-1,many,TRBD2,TGCAGCCCTACTAGCGGGAGCTGGGTTGAGCAGTTCTTC,CSPTSGSWVEQFF
TRBJ2-3,TRBV4-2,few,TRBD2,TGTGCCAGCAGCCAAGATTTCCTAGCGGGGGCTACAGATACGCAGTATTTT,CASSQDFLAGATDTQYF
TRBJ2-5,TRBV29-1,many,TRBD2,TGCAGCGTAAAAAAGGGACTAGCGTATCAAGAGACCCAGTACTTC,CSVKKGLAYQETQYF
TRBJ1-1,TRBV10-3,.,TRBD1,TGTGCCATCAGTGAGCCGAACGTCGACAGGGGGGACACTGAAGCTTTCTTT,CAISEPNVDRGDTEAFF
TRBJ2-3,TRBV6-2/TRBV6-3,many,.,TGTGCCAGCAGTTCCCGGGCGGCAGATACGCAGTATTTT,CASSSRAADTQYF
TRBJ2-7,TRBV7-9,many,TRBD1,TGTGCCAGCAGCTTAAGGGACAGGTACGAGCAGTACTTC,CASSLRDRYEQYF
TRBJ2-5,TRBV23-1,many,.,TGCGCCAGCAGTCAGGGGGGCAAACAAGAGACCCAGTACTTC,CASSQGGKQETQYF
TRBJ2-3,TRBV12-3/TRBV12-4,many,.,TGTGCCAGCAGTTCAATACCGGGACTTGCTCAATTCACAGATACGCAGTATTTT,CASSSIPGLAQFTDTQYF
TRBJ2-7,TRBV7-9,many,TRBD2,TGTGCCAGCAGCTGGGGGGGGGAGCAGTACTTC,CASSWGGEQYF
TRBJ2-1,TRBV9,few,.,TGTGCCAGCAGCGTAGAATCCAATGAGCAGTTCTTC,CASSVESNEQFF
TRBJ2-3,TRBV7-2,.,TRBD2,TGTGCCAGCAGCTTAGGTGCTAGCGGATGGTACACAGATACGCAGTATTTT,CASSLGASGWYTDTQYF
TRBJ2-7,TRBV12-3/TRBV12-4,many,.,TGTGCCAGCAGTTTAGCCCTCGGACAGCTAACCTACGAGCAGTACTTC,CASSLALGQLTYEQYF
TRBJ2-2,TRBV24-1,many,TRBD1,TGTGCCACCAGTGGGGACAGTTACACCGGGGAGCTGTTTTTT,CATSGDSYTGELFF
TRBJ2-7,TRBV27,few,TRBD2,TGTGCCAGCAGTACATCGACTAGCGGGATCGGTGAGCAGTACTTC,CASSTSTSGIGEQYF
TRBJ2-2,TRBV12-3/TRBV12-4,many,TRBD1,TGTGCCAGCAGTCAAAACAGGGGGCGAGGCGGGGAGCTGTTTTTT,CASSQNRGRGGELFF
TRBJ1-1,TRBV4-1,.,.,TGCGCCAGCAGCCCCACTCGTACAGGCGAAGCTTTCTTT,CASSPTRTGEAFF
TRBJ2-6,TRBV9,many,.,TGTGCCAGCAGCGTATACTTGGGGGCATCTGGGGCCAACGTCCTGACTTTC,CASSVYLGASGANVLTF
TRBJ2-7,TRBV12-5,few,TRBD1,TGTGCTAGTGGTTTGTCCGCAGGGGGACAGGCGTTTTCCTACGAGCAGTACTTC,CASGLSAGGQAFSYEQYF
TRBJ1-2,TRBV29-1,many,.,TGCAGCGTTGAAGCTGACTATGGCTACACCTTC,CSVEADYGYTF
TRBJ2-2,TRBV7-9,many,.,TGTGCCAGCAGCTGGTGGACAGATAACACCGGGGAGCTGTTTTTT,CASSWWTDNTGELFF
TRBJ1-1,TRBV4-2,many,TRBD1,TGTGCCAGCAGCCCCACAGAACTAGACAGGGACACTGAAGCTTTCTTT,CASSPTELDRDTEAFF
TRBJ2-7,TRBV27,few,.,TGTGCCAGCAGCCCCGTGAGGGTTGGTGGGTCCTACGAGCAGTACTTC,CASSPVRVGGSYEQYF
TRBJ2-2,TRBV6-5,many,.,TGTGCCAGCAGTTACTCGAGAGCCGGGGAGCTGTTTTTT,CASSYSRAGELFF
TRBJ2-1,TRBV24-1,.,TRBD2,TGTGCCACCAGTCCCTGGACTAGTTTCAACAATGAGCAGTTCTTC,CATSPWTSFNNEQFF
TRBJ1-2,TRBV27,many,TRBD1,TGTGCCAGCAGTTTTCAGGGGGCATCTGATGGCTACACCTTC,CASSFQGASDGYTF
TRBJ2-3,TRBV11-2,.,TRBD2,TGTGCCGGCAGCTCACGAACTAGCGGGAGGTGGGCAGATACGCAGTATTTT,CAGSSRTSGRWADTQYF
TRBJ2-3,TRBV28,many,.,TGTGCCAGCAGTGGCCTGGGACGGCATTCCTCCACAGATACGCAGTATTTT,CASSGLGRHSSTDTQYF
TRBJ2-7,TRBV19,.,TRBD1,TGTGCCAGTAGCCAACCCAAATTGCGGACAGGGGTCTCCTACGAGCAGTACTTC,CASSQPKLRTGVSYEQYF
TRBJ2-3,TRBV2,many,.,TGTGCCAGCATGGGTTTTCACACTACCACAGATACGCAGTATTTT,CASMGFHTTTDTQYF
TRBJ2-3,TRBV6-2/TRBV6-3,many,.,TGTGCCAGCAGTTACTTGACTACTCGGGATACGCAGTATTTT,CASSYLTTRDTQYF
TRBJ2-5,TRBV20-1,many,TRBD2,TGCAGTGCTGCGTGGACTAGTGAAGAGACCCAGTACTTC,CSAAWTSEETQYF
TRBJ2-7,TRBV7-2,.,.,TGTGCCAGCGGCCCCGGGATCTCCTACGAGCAGTACTTC,CASGPGISYEQYF
TRBJ1-1,TRBV7-9,many,.,TGTGCCAGCAGCATCCAGGGCAACACTGAAGCTTTCTTT,CASSIQGNTEAFF
TRBJ2-3,TRBV9,few,.,TGTGCCAGCAGCGCGACATCTCTAGCCCTTCCCACAGATACGCAGTATTTT,CASSATSLALPTDTQYF
TRBJ2-1,TRBV7-3,many,.,TGTGCCAGCAGCCACAGGGACAATGAGCAGTTCTTC,CASSHRDNEQFF
TRBJ2-2,TRBV24-1,many,.,TGTGCCACCAGTGATCCGGACCACACCGGGGAGCTGTTTTTT,CATSDPDHTGELFF
TRBJ1-1,TRBV28,many,.,TGTGCCAGCACCATCTCCCCTTCAGCTGAAGCTTTCTTT,CASTISPSAEAFF
TRBJ2-3,TRBV28,many,TRBD2,TGTGCCAGCAGTTTGCCTAGCGGGAGAGATAGCACAGATACGCAGTATTTT,CASSLPSGRDSTDTQYF
TRBJ1-5,TRBV13,many,.,TGTGCCAGCAGCTTTGGACAGAATAGCAATCAGCCCCAGCATTTT,CASSFGQNSNQPQHF
TRBJ2-1,TRBV7-6,many,.,TGTGCCAGCAGCTTAGAAGGTCGTGGGGATGAGCAGTTCTTC,CASSLEGRGDEQFF
TRBJ2-3,TRBV30,.,TRBD1,TGTGCCTGGAGTGACAGGGGTACAGATACGCAGTATTTT,CAWSDRGTDTQYF
TRBJ1-5,TRBV20-1,many,.,TGCAGTGCTAGAGATCTGGGCGTCGGACGCGGCAATCAGCCCCAGCATTTT,CSARDLGVGRGNQPQHF
TRBJ1-5,TRBV6-6,many,.,TGTGCCAGCAGTAAAGCAGGTCCTTATCAGCCCCAGCATTTT,CASSKAGPYQPQHF
TRBJ2-1,TRBV5-1,many,TRBD2,TGCGCCAGCAGCTTGGTGGAGACAGTACTAGCGGCTAACTCCTACAATGAGCAGTTCTTC,CASSLVETVLAANSYNEQFF
TRBJ1-1,TRBV6-2/TRBV6-3,once,.,TGTGCCAGCAGTTACGGCCGGGTGGCAGGGGTGAGCATGAACACTAAAGCTTTCTTT,CASSYGRVAGVSMNTKAFF
TRBJ2-7,TRBV29-1,many,TRBD2,TGCAGCGTCCCCTCTTCTAGCGGCTACGAGCAGTACTTC,CSVPSSSGYEQYF